These 20 T cell receptor beta chains were all obtained from the same sample, sequenced in a study of blood T cell repertoires in COVID-19. Some clones are missing from TCRdb's copy, which holds only in-frame ones; the method was immunoSEQ multiplex PCR. The data show about 210,000 clones, with about four fifths seen just once and about 8.9% held by the top ten. Source material: PBMCs or T cells enriched from blood (not recorded which). The source is a woman aged 45-59 years with acute COVID-19.

The chain carries TRBV10-3 and TRBJ2-3; 9 bases fit TRBD1. Trimming removed 8 bases from V and 8 bases from J; junction bases left unmatched: 14. The CDR3 consists of 15 residues. Per the germline V gene, CDR1 is ENHRY and CDR2 is SYGVKD. The DNA of the CDR3 is TGTGCCATCCGATCCGGGGGACAGGGTGGTTTTACGCAGTATTTT. Its translation is CAIRSGGQGGFTQYF.

The chain recombines TRBV7-8 with TRBJ1-4, with D hard to call. CDR3 length: 14 amino acids. V dropped 1 base and J dropped 5 bases, with 8 bases sitting between them. Germline-derived CDR1 and CDR2 are SGHVS and FQNEAQ. This chain's CDR3 is CASSLGLRNEKLFF. In DNA form, the CDR3 reads TGTGCCAGCAGCTTAGGCCTCAGAAATGAAAAACTGTTTTTT. The whole variable domain, filled in from reference TRBV7-8 and TRBJ1-4, reads GAGVSQSPRYKVAKRGQDVALRCDPISGHVSLFWYQQALGQGPEFLTYFQNEAQLDKSGLPSDRFFAERPEGSVSTLKIQRTQQEDSAVYLCASSLGLRNEKLFFGSGTQLSVL.

Only one count was recorded for this clone. The chain joins TRBV18 to TRBJ1-5; possible D gene TRBD1, 6 bases. The CDR3 spans 14 residues. V shed 2 bases and J shed 5 bases, with 10 bases lying between them. Germline-derived CDR1 and CDR2 are KGHSH and LQKENI. The CDR3 DNA is TGTGCCAGCTCACCATCCGACAGGTATCAGCCCCAGCATTTT. Translation gives CASSPSDRYQPQHF. The full variable domain, in which reference TRBV18 and TRBJ1-5 provide the parts outside the CDR3, is NAGVMQNPRHLVRRRGQEARLRCSPMKGHSHVYWYRQLPEEGLKFMVYLQKENIIDESGMPKERFSAEFPKEGPSILRIQQVVRGDSAAYFCASSPSDRYQPQHFGDGTRLSIL.

The genes are TRBV7-2 and TRBJ2-7; TRBD2 agrees at 8 bases. Germline-derived CDR1 and CDR2 are SGHTA and FQGNSA. The J segment lost 6 bases and the V segment lost 3 bases, leaving 10 bases of the junction unmatched. The CDR3 has 15 residues. CDR3 nucleotides: TGTGCCAGCAGCTTTACGGGGGGGTTCGCGGGCGAGCAGTACTTC. Translated: CASSFTGGFAGEQYF.

The CDR3 loop reads CASSLKLVSAVKGYNQPQHF. Written as DNA, the CDR3 is TGCGCCAGCAGTCTTAAATTGGTCAGTGCCGTCAAGGGGTATAATCAGCCCCAGCATTTT. The J gene is TRBJ1-5, the V gene TRBV23-1; the D gene is possibly TRBD1 (5 bases). TRBV23-1 is an ORF; its function is uncertain. Deletions cut 4 bases from V and 4 bases from J, with 29 bases between. This CDR3 spans 20 amino acids.

The chain links TRBV30 to TRBJ1-2; no clear D. CDR1 is GTSNPN and CDR2 is SVGIG in the germline V gene (reference sequence). The germline V and J ends were trimmed by 3 bases and 7 bases, with 15 bases remaining between them. The length of the CDR3 is 13 residues. The CDR3 loop is CAWSPVAGAGYTF. The CDR3 nucleotides are TGTGCCTGGAGCCCCGTAGCGGGCGCTGGCTACACCTTC.

CDR3 sequence: CASSRGTGTYNEQFF. CDR3 in DNA: TGTGCCAGCAGCCGGGGGACAGGGACCTACAATGAGCAGTTCTTC. The genes are TRBV5-6 and TRBJ2-1, with TRBD1 identical over 9 bases. Germline CDR1 reads SGHDT; CDR2 reads YYEEEE. The CDR3 is made up of 15 amino acids. Trimming removed 4 bases from V and 2 bases from J; junction bases left unmatched: 4.

J is TRBJ1-4 and V is TRBV4-2; TRBD1 agrees at 10 bases. Germline CDR1 LGHNA, CDR2 YNFKEQ. V lost 4 bases to trimming and J lost 6 bases; unmatched junction nucleotides: 5. The CDR3 sequence is 15 residues long. Here the CDR3 DNA reads TGTGCCAGCAGCCGACACGGGACAGGGGATGAAAAACTGTTTTTT. Translated: CASSRHGTGDEKLFF.

V usage is TRBV2 and J usage is TRBJ2-5; 10 bases fit TRBD1. The CDR3 length is 14 residues. V lost 6 bases and J lost 5; bases outside the gene matches: 6. Germline CDR1 SNHLY, CDR2 FYNNEI. CDR3 sequence: CASRRGQGMETQYF. CDR3 nucleotides: TGTGCCAGCAGGAGGGGACAGGGGATGGAGACCCAGTACTTC.

This chain uses TRBV7-9 with TRBJ1-4, with 7 positions matching TRBD1. V was pared by 1 base and J by 4 bases, with 3 bases of the junction left unmatched. The CDR3 sequence is 15 residues long. Per the germline V gene, CDR1 is SEHNR and CDR2 is FQNEAQ (reference sequence). CDR3 bases: TGTGCCAGCAGCTTAGAGGGGGCCCATAATGAAAAACTGTTTTTT. Its translation: CASSLEGAHNEKLFF.

This chain links TRBV19 with TRBJ1-1, with D uncertain. CDR3 length: 13 residues. CDR1 is LNHDA and CDR2 is SQIVND in the germline V gene (reference sequence). Trimming removed 5 bases at V and 1 base at J, with 8 bases between. The CDR3 nucleotides read TGTGCCAGTAGTTCCGCGGGGAACACTGAAGCTTTCTTT. As protein: CASSSAGNTEAFF.

This clone rates as medium-sized. V and J are TRBV7-9 and TRBJ2-7, with D unresolved. V gave up 1 base and J gave up 2 bases, with 6 bases separating them. In germline, CDR1 is SEHNR, CDR2 FQNEAQ (reference sequence). The CDR3 totals 13 residues. In DNA form, the CDR3 reads TGTGCCAGCAGCTTAGGGAGTACCTACGAGCAGTACTTC. Translating it yields CASSLGSTYEQYF.

The chain combines TRBV3-1 (or the pseudogene TRBV3-2) with TRBJ1-1, with a possible D match to TRBD1 (5 bases). CDR1 and CDR2 from the germline V gene are LGHDT and YNNKEL (reference sequence). This CDR3 spans 14 amino acids. V was trimmed by 1 base and J by 5 bases, leaving 11 bases between them. The CDR3 bases are TGTGCCAGCAGCCAAGTGCAGGGTAGGACTGAAGCTTTCTTT. Its protein is CASSQVQGRTEAFF.

The genes are TRBV4-1 and TRBJ2-3; D is possibly TRBD1 (5 bases). Germline V gene data show CDR1 as MGHRA and CDR2 as YSYEKL. The CDR3 totals 17 residues. V was shortened by 1 base and J by 6 bases, with 20 bases between the two germline ends. The CDR3 region has the DNA TGCGCCAGCAGCCAAGGAAGGGCGTACGCCAGGGCGGATACGCAGTATTTT. Its translation is CASSQGRAYARADTQYF.

The V gene is TRBV7-8, the J gene TRBJ2-3; 7 nucleotides agree with TRBD1. Trimming at V came to 5 bases and at J to 2 bases, leaving 10 bases not matched to a gene. The CDR3 runs 16 residues. CDR1 and CDR2 (germline): SGHVS, FQNEAQ. The CDR3 coding sequence is TGTGCCAGCAGCCGTGAGACAGGGTTGGCCACAGATACGCAGTATTTT. Amino acids: CASSRETGLATDTQYF.

This chain connects TRBV2 to TRBJ1-4; D might be TRBD1 (6 bases). V lost 4 bases and J lost 7, with 13 bases in between. The CDR3 consists of 14 residues. CDR1 is SNHLY and CDR2 is FYNNEI in the germline V gene. The CDR3 here is CASSAQGSGEKLFF. CDR3 nucleotide sequence: TGTGCCAGCAGTGCTCAGGGGAGTGGTGAAAAACTGTTTTTT.

V gene TRBV27 combines with J gene TRBJ1-6; possible D gene TRBD1, 5 bases. The germline V and J ends were trimmed by 3 bases and 8 bases, with 8 bases remaining between them. Germline CDR1 reads MNHEY; CDR2 reads SMNVEV (reference sequence). This CDR3 spans 13 amino acids. DNA of the CDR3: TGTGCCAGCAGTTTGGGGCGCGATTCACCCCTCCACTTT. This encodes CASSLGRDSPLHF.

CDR3 coding DNA: TGTGCCAGCAGCCTGGAGACTAGCGGGAGTGGGTACGAGCAGTACTTC. It yields the protein CASSLETSGSGYEQYF. The rearrangement joins TRBV4-2 to TRBJ2-7; 12 positions agree with TRBD2. CDR1 and CDR2 from the germline V gene are LGHNA and YNFKEQ. The CDR3 spans 16 residues. Trimming at V came to 4 bases and at J to 4 bases, leaving 8 bases not matched to a gene.

The genes are TRBV12-3 or TRBV12-4 and TRBJ2-2; weak D call: TRBD2 (6 bases). The V end lost 9 bases, the J end lost 5 bases, and 10 bases lay between the germline ends. CDR3 size: 12 residues. The CDR3 spells CASKRETGELFF. The CDR3 DNA reads as TGTGCCAGTAAACGGGAGACCGGGGAGCTGTTTTTT.

The chain employs TRBV14 and TRBJ1-4; possibly TRBD1 for D (5 bases). The CDR3 has 15 residues. The germline V gene has CDR1 SGHDN and CDR2 FVKESK. Trimming took 5 bases from V and 3 from J, leaving 13 bases between them. CDR3: CASSKDRGSNEKLFF. The CDR3 nucleotides read TGTGCCAGCAGCAAGGATAGGGGTTCTAATGAAAAACTGTTTTTT. Full variable domain (remainder filled in from reference TRBV14 and TRBJ1-4): EAGVTQFPSHSVIEKGQTVTLRCDPISGHDNLYWYRRVMGKEIKFLLHFVKESKQDESGMPNNRFLAERTGGTYSTLKVQPAELEDSGVYFCASSKDRGSNEKLFFGSGTQLSVL.